The T cell receptor (beta chain) described here comes from a study of shared clonotypes between healthy human individuals (dated by TCRdb to 2019 to 2021). For the wider study: The cohort comprised a couple of women and a few men aged 18 to 49 years. Per donor, leukapheresis produced somewhere between about 0.94 and 9.5 billion PBMCs. Different laboratories and diverse techniques were used to prepare libraries and sequence TCR repertoires, to increase sequencing depth and limit assay-specific biases. Per donor, three plates each were used for CD4 naive and CD4 memory, two for CD8 naive, and one for CD8 memory. Blood TCR repertoires of a handful of healthy adults were deeply sequenced to estimate repertoire size and the extent of clonotype sharing between individuals. On the study overall, not on this receptor specifically: Naive subsets generally had larger estimated clonotype richness than memory subsets. Because the study included only a small number of donors, the genetic and exposure-history diversity represented was limited. Pairwise subsampling indicated that sequencing depth was expected to affect the degree of clonotype sharing among donors. Rarefaction of sorted-subset datasets indicated incomplete sequencing despite the large sequencing depth. Compared with non-shared clonotypes, the clonotypes found in all four sorted-subset donors had higher generation probabilities. Across four donors, 4.5% to 6.5% of naive CD4, approximately 3.6% of naive CD8, 2.3% of memory CD4, and roughly 0.41% of memory CD8 clonotypes were shared. Sampling was restricted to blood, and TCR repertoires in tissue are likely to differ from TCR repertoires in blood.

Using the deep immunoSEQ assay, TCR CDR3 regions were amplified from genomic DNA by multiplex PCR. For each cell subset, the extracted genomic DNA was distributed evenly across all wells of several immunoSEQ 96-well plates, and each plate served as one replicate. For sorted subsets, each replicate PCR was loaded with approximately 200 ng genomic DNA, equivalent to 25,000 to 35,000 T cell genomes. Purified libraries were measured with a Qubit 3.0 fluorometer, size-checked on a Bioanalyzer 2100, and measured again with the KAPA Library Quantification kit. Every immunoSEQ 96-well plate was sequenced on a dedicated single-read 150-cycle Illumina NextSeq 550 flow cell. As for the original processing: Because the immunoSEQ output included only junctional sequences and no quality scores, the filtering could not be the same as the filtering used for full-length reads. Sequences were annotated with PyIR, a Python wrapper for IgBLAST v1.9, using IMGT germline references to assign V/J genes and CDR3. Any read was removed if the V/J assignment was weak (E-value above 1e-6), the CDR3 was missing, or the read contained stop codons, out-of-frame junctions, or ambiguous translated residues. V3J clonotypes were defined as sequences sharing an identical inferred V gene, J gene, and CDR3 amino acid sequence. The percentage overlap between two repertoires was calculated by dividing the number of shared unique clonotypes by the size of the smaller repertoire. Richness of each repertoire was evaluated using RTK rarefaction, the Chao1 estimator, and Recon v2.1 estimates of unobserved clonotypes. Generation probabilities for all TCRbeta clonotypes obtained by the gDNA method from a handful of donors were computed using OLGA. TCRdb's version of the immuneACCESS table is confined to in-frame rearrangements and falls short of the full clone set. An unresolved V gene accounts for under half of the shortfall where checked; the remainder is of unknown origin. From that table come the V and J calls and clone size; the DNA was used to work out D and trimming. For this sample there are roughly 650,000 clones; around 96% appear just once. The ten largest clones take up approximately 0.12% of the sample.

About this clone itself: Its antigen is not yet known. No per-base quality is available; no much larger clone lies one base away.

Including cysteine and phenylalanine, the CDR3 has 15 amino acids. Only the CDR3 portion is preserved as DNA: 45 bases, with reading frame beginning at the first base. V loses 1 base, J loses 2 bases, and the germline ends lie 8 bases apart. As encoded in the germline V gene (reference sequence), CDR1 is MNHEY while CDR2 is SMNVEV. CD8 naive samples were CD45RO-negative cells positively selected for CCR7, giving a CD45RA+CCR7+ population that excluded TemRA cells. Donors were healthy HIV-negative adults with no recently reported acute infections or vaccinations. All donors were Caucasian adults living in Nashville, Tennessee, USA. Blood was collected by leukapheresis, and PBMCs were isolated by Ficoll-Histopaque density gradient centrifugation and then cryopreserved in liquid nitrogen vapor phase. Analytical flow cytometry was used to check the purity and quantity of each magnetically sorted T cell population. Genomic DNA was isolated from every sorted fraction and measured by UV absorbance on a Nanodrop 2000c.

Sequencing used naive CD8+ T cells sorted from blood. The sample's cell subset or site label, decoded: CD45RA+CCR7+. The receptor was derived from a woman under 40 in good health. This chain joins TRBV27 to TRBJ2-2; too little of a D gene remains to name it. The CDR3 protein: CASSLWSGNTGELFF. The sequence in DNA is TGTGCCAGCAGTTTATGGTCTGGTAACACCGGGGAGCTGTTTTTT.